Included here is one TCR beta chain sequence, with context. This entry is derived from a study of blood T cell repertoires in COVID-19. Study-wide background: Samples came from the United States, Italy and Spain, spanning acute and convalescent COVID-19. Sources were T cells, B-cell-depleted T cells, or PBMCs; the material itself was cDNA or gDNA.

Original handling: How many nucleated cells were present was estimated from reference gene primer amplification. TCRdb's copy holds only in-frame clones and misses some; the assay was immunoSEQ multiplex PCR. Clonal size and the V and J genes are those of that table, whereas D and trimming came from the DNA. The sample holds around 73,000 clones, under 90% seen once. The CDR3 is 14 residues long. CDR1 is KGHSH and CDR2 is LQKENI in the germline V gene. V was pared by 2 bases and J by 8 bases, with 12 bases between. Sequenced: peripheral blood. The chain uses TRBV18 and TRBJ1-4; D call uncertain. This clonotype was obtained from a woman aged 55-70 years with acute or convalescent COVID-19. CDR3 sequence (DNA): TGTGCCAGCTCACCAGTGCAGGCCCTCGAAAAACTGTTTTTT. Protein sequence: CASSPVQALEKLFF.